This entry describes one TCR beta chain. This sample was included in a study of cytomegalovirus exposure and HLA in healthy donors. There are 12 residues in the CDR3. Germline V lookup: CDR1 SNHLY, CDR2 FYNNEI. PCR used 60 Vbeta primers and 13 Jbeta primers. Produced via immunoSEQ multiplex PCR; TCRdb's table is partial and in-frame only. The sample has about 160,000 clones, roughly 84% seen once; the top ten hold more than 2%. Sequencing input: PBMCs. V gene TRBV2 combines with J gene TRBJ2-5; TRBD1 matches 9 bases. The J call could be wrong; TRBJ2-7 is a better fit for the DNA end. This clonotype was obtained from a man between 18 and 35 years old in good health and CMV-seropositive. The CDR3 loop reads CASRGQGDEQYF. The CDR3 DNA follows: TGTGCCAGCAGGGGACAGGGCGACGAGCAGTACTTC.